The 26 T cell receptor beta chains below all came from one sample that was sequenced in a study of control samples from healthy donors and cancer patients. Measured with immunoSEQ multiplex PCR; TCRdb has only the in-frame clones, and not every one. The table includes some 250,000 clones, more than 65% detected once. Sequencing was performed on PBMCs. The receptor source for this set is an older woman with lung cancer.

The chain recombines TRBV11-3 with TRBJ1-1; D is ambiguous. CDR1 and CDR2 (germline): SGHNT, YENEEA. This CDR3 contains 13 residues. V was cut by 0 bases and J by 3 bases, with 5 bases left in between. The CDR3 protein is CASSLDRDTEAFF. CDR3 sequence (DNA): TGTGCCAGCAGCTTAGATAGGGACACTGAAGCTTTCTTT.

The chain recombines TRBV7-2 with TRBJ1-4; 8 bases agree with TRBD1. Per the germline V gene, CDR1 is SGHTA and CDR2 is FQGNSA. Trimming took 4 bases from V and 6 from J; bases not matched to a gene: 7. The CDR3 has 15 residues. In DNA, the CDR3 is TGTGCCAGCAGCTCGACAGGGGAAAGGGATGAAAAACTGTTTTTT. Its translation: CASSSTGERDEKLFF.

This clone was counted a few times. The chain couples TRBV11-2 to TRBJ2-7; a weak D match, TRBD2 (8 bases). This CDR3 region has 15 residues. V gave up 3 bases and J gave up 7 bases, with 19 bases separating them. Per the germline V gene, CDR1 is SGHAT and CDR2 is FQNNGV. DNA for the CDR3: TGTGCCAGCAGCTTCACCCGGGACAGCGGGGGTGAGCAGTACTTC. This translates into CASSFTRDSGGEQYF.

This clone was counted at least ten times. The chain carries TRBV5-5 and TRBJ1-4, with D uncertain. This CDR3 region has 13 residues. CDR1 and CDR2 from the germline V gene are SGHKS and YYEKEE (reference sequence). V lost 0 bases and J 3 bases, leaving 3 bases between the germline ends. The DNA of the CDR3 is TGTGCCAGCAGCTTGGGGCCTAATGAAAAACTGTTTTTT. It specifies CASSLGPNEKLFF.

This clone came up once. The J gene is TRBJ2-7, the V gene TRBV2; a possible D gene is TRBD1 (5 bases). The V end lost 6 bases, the J end lost 6 bases, and 18 bases lay between the germline ends. Germline V lookup: CDR1 SNHLY, CDR2 FYNNEI. This CDR3 contains 14 residues. DNA for the CDR3: TGTGCCAGCAGAGACAGCAACCTTTCTTCCGAGCAGTACTTC. It encodes CASRDSNLSSEQYF.

The chain links TRBV18 to TRBJ2-3; possibly TRBD2 for D (6 bases). Germline lookup yields CDR1 KGHSH and CDR2 LQKENI. V lost 5 bases and J 0 bases, leaving 18 bases between the germline ends. The CDR3 is 17 amino acids. CDR3 sequence reads: CASSANLAPISTDTQYF. As DNA, the CDR3 is TGTGCCAGCTCAGCCAACCTAGCGCCTATTAGCACAGATACGCAGTATTTT. Full variable domain (remainder filled in from reference TRBV18 and TRBJ2-3): NAGVMQNPRHLVRRRGQEARLRCSPMKGHSHVYWYRQLPEEGLKFMVYLQKENIIDESGMPKERFSAEFPKEGPSILRIQQVVRGDSAAYFCASSANLAPISTDTQYFGPGTRLTVL.

The V and J genes are TRBV18 and TRBJ2-5; 9 bases map to TRBD2. Germline assignment: CDR1 KGHSH and CDR2 LQKENI. Unmatched junction bases numbered 12, after V lost 2 bases and J lost 5 bases. The CDR3 has 17 residues. CDR3 nucleotide sequence: TGTGCCAGCTCACCAGTCTCTCTAGCGGGGATGGGGGAGACCCAGTACTTC. Translated, it gives CASSPVSLAGMGETQYF.

V and J are TRBV18 and TRBJ1-4, with a possible D match to TRBD1 (5 bases). Trimming cost V 4 bases and J 3 bases, with 12 bases left between them. The germline CDR1 and CDR2 sequences are KGHSH and LQKENI. CDR3 length: 15 residues. The chain's CDR3 is CASSLLTVSNEKLFF. The CDR3 bases are TGTGCCAGCTCACTACTGACAGTCTCTAATGAAAAACTGTTTTTT.

The V and J genes are TRBV19 and TRBJ1-3, with D maybe TRBD1 (5 bases). CDR3 length: 16 residues. CDR1 is LNHDA, CDR2 SQIVND, per germline (reference sequence). Trimming cost V 7 bases and J 2 bases, with 18 bases left between them. The CDR3 DNA reads TGTGCCAGTACCGAATGGGGGGTGACAGCTGGAAACACCATATATTTT. Encoded protein: CASTEWGVTAGNTIYF.

The chain employs TRBV15 and TRBJ2-2; TRBD2 agrees at 8 bases. The germline CDR1 and CDR2 sequences are LNHNV and YYDKDF (reference sequence). J lost 6 bases, V lost 1 base, and 1 base had no gene match. This CDR3 has 14 amino acids. Here the CDR3 reads CATSRVGGAGELFF. DNA of the CDR3: TGTGCCACCAGCAGAGTCGGGGGGGCCGGGGAGCTGTTTTTT.

This chain joins TRBV12-3 or TRBV12-4 and TRBJ2-2; D uncertain. Trimming pared 6 bases from V and 2 bases from J, leaving 1 base between. The CDR3 is 11 amino acids. CDR3: CASSNTGELFF. In DNA, the CDR3 is TGTGCCAGCAGCAACACCGGGGAGCTGTTTTTT.

There are many counts of this clone. This same CDR3 is encoded by further DNA sequences in the sample. The chain carries TRBV27 and TRBJ1-6, with no clear D. This CDR3 region has 16 residues. Per the germline V gene, CDR1 is MNHEY and CDR2 is SMNVEV (reference sequence). V lost 0 bases to trimming and J lost 0 bases, with 6 bases between them. CDR3 in DNA: TGTGCCAGCAGTTTATCTGGACGCTCCTATAATTCACCCCTCCACTTT. Its translation: CASSLSGRSYNSPLHF.

The V and J genes are TRBV7-3 and TRBJ1-1, with D uncertain. V was pared by 5 bases and J by 3 bases, with 19 bases between. CDR3 size: 16 residues. From germline, CDR1 is SGHTA and CDR2 FQGTGA. This chain's CDR3 is CASSQPFLRWDTEAFF. In DNA, the CDR3 is TGTGCCAGCAGCCAGCCGTTCCTCCGGTGGGACACTGAAGCTTTCTTT.

The chain links TRBV7-6 to TRBJ2-4; 7 bases map to TRBD2. The CDR3 totals 16 residues. The V and J ends lost 5 bases and 7 bases, in that order; junction bases with no gene match: 14. From germline, CDR1 is SGHVS and CDR2 FNYEAQ. CDR3 coding DNA: TGTGCCAGCAGCCCCGGGTTGGGGCGGGAGACGAACATTCAGTACTTC. It translates to CASSPGLGRETNIQYF. The whole variable domain, remainder taken from reference TRBV7-6 and TRBJ2-4, is GAGVSQSPRYKVTKRGQDVALRCDPISGHVSLYWYRQALGQGPEFLTYFNYEAQQDKSGLPNDRFSAERPEGSISTLTIQRTEQRDSAMYRCASSPGLGRETNIQYFGAGTRLSVL.

The chain links TRBV10-2 to TRBJ1-1; 8 nucleotides line up with TRBD1. V lost 0 bases, J lost 3 bases, and 3 bases stayed unmatched. CDR1 WSHSY and CDR2 SAAADI come from the germline V gene. The CDR3 runs to 15 residues. The CDR3 bases are TGCGCCAGCAGTGAGTCTCGGACAGGGTACACTGAAGCTTTCTTT. This translates into CASSESRTGYTEAFF.

V usage is TRBV19 and J usage is TRBJ2-3, with D possibly matching TRBD1 (6 bases). The CDR3 contains 16 residues. CDR1 and CDR2 (germline): LNHDA, SQIVND (reference sequence). Trimming took 5 bases from V and 4 from J, leaving 19 bases between them. This CDR3 reads CASSPGTLSAADTQYF. The CDR3 coding sequence is TGTGCCAGTAGTCCCGGGACACTTAGCGCGGCAGATACGCAGTATTTT. Complete variable domain (other parts from reference TRBV19 and TRBJ2-3): DGGITQSPKYLFRKEGQNVTLSCEQNLNHDAMYWYRQDPGQGLRLIYYSQIVNDFQKGDIAEGYSVSREKKESFPLTVTSAQKNPTAFYLCASSPGTLSAADTQYFGPGTRLTVL.

V gene TRBV28 combines with J gene TRBJ1-2; 11 bases are shared with TRBD1. CDR1 MDHEN and CDR2 SYDVKM come from the germline V gene. The CDR3 extends over 15 amino acids. Germline trimming cut 3 bases from V and 5 bases from J; bases unmatched to any gene: 5. The CDR3: CASSFGTGGFYGYTF. The DNA of the CDR3 is TGTGCCAGCAGTTTCGGGACAGGGGGGTTTTATGGCTACACCTTC.

The chain uses TRBV3-1 (or the pseudogene TRBV3-2) and TRBJ1-5, with TRBD1 matching 8 bases. Germline assignment: CDR1 LGHDT and CDR2 YNNKEL (reference sequence). J gave up 2 bases and V 3 bases, and 3 bases lay outside the gene matches. The CDR3 runs 15 residues. CDR3 loop: CASSHGQGGNQPQHF. CDR3 in DNA: TGTGCCAGCAGCCACGGACAGGGCGGCAATCAGCCCCAGCATTTT.

This clone was seen a few times. The genes are TRBV29-1 and TRBJ1-2; tentatively, D is TRBD1 (5 bases). CDR1 and CDR2 from the germline V gene are SQVTM and ANQGSEA. CDR3 length equals 13 residues. Trimming left V 6 bases short and J 4 bases short, with 15 bases between. The CDR3 sequence: CSVREVGGYGYTF. CDR3 nucleotides: TGCAGCGTGAGGGAGGTGGGGGGCTATGGCTACACCTTC.

Note on this clone: A junction boundary mismatches the germline segment, possibly from a read error. The rearrangement links TRBV20-1 to TRBJ1-2, with unresolved D. The CDR3 is 11 amino acids. Germline values: CDR1 DFQATT, CDR2 SNEGSKA (reference sequence). CDR3 loop: CSAGDPYGYTF. In nucleotides, the CDR3 is TGCAGTGCTGGAGACCCCTATGGCTACACCTTC.

The chain uses TRBV28 and TRBJ2-5; 10 nucleotides line up with TRBD1. Germline V lookup: CDR1 MDHEN, CDR2 SYDVKM. Trimming took 6 bases from V and 1 from J; bases not matched to a gene: 2. The CDR3 has 14 amino acids. The CDR3 DNA follows: TGTGCCAGCAGGGGACAGGGGACCCAAGAGACCCAGTACTTC. Translating gives CASRGQGTQETQYF.

The chain is built from TRBV7-6 and TRBJ2-1; 9 bases map to TRBD1. Germline CDR1 is SGHVS and CDR2 is FNYEAQ. This CDR3 has 17 amino acids. V lost 3 bases, J lost 3 bases, and 9 bases stayed unmatched. In DNA form, the CDR3 reads TGTGCCAGCAGCTTCCGGAGAACGGGACAGGGCTACAATGAGCAGTTCTTC. Its translation is CASSFRRTGQGYNEQFF.

The V gene is TRBV10-3, the J gene TRBJ1-1, with D maybe TRBD1 (5 bases). CDR1 ENHRY and CDR2 SYGVKD come from the germline V gene. CDR3 length equals 15 residues. Trimming removed 4 bases at V and 1 base at J, with 13 bases between. The CDR3 here is CAISGGVSPNTEAFF. CDR3 coding DNA: TGTGCCATCAGTGGAGGGGTCAGTCCGAACACTGAAGCTTTCTTT.

With respect to this clone: The junction differs from germline at one of its ends, possibly a read error. This sequence joins TRBV5-8 and TRBJ1-1, with a tentative D call TRBD1 (6 bases). Germline lookup yields CDR1 SGHTS and CDR2 YDEGEE. The CDR3 is 13 residues long. The CDR3: CASSLGLDRQAFF. The CDR3 DNA is TGTGCCAGCAGTTTGGGCTTGGACAGACAAGCTTTCTTT.

The CDR3 region has the DNA TGTGCCACAGGGACTCCGAACACCGGGGAGCTGTTTTTT. Protein sequence: CATGTPNTGELFF. The chain has TRBV11-3 and TRBJ2-2; D possibly corresponds to TRBD2 (6 bases). V gave up 10 bases and J gave up 0 bases, with 9 bases separating them. Germline lookup yields CDR1 SGHNT and CDR2 YENEEA. This CDR3 contains 13 residues.

In nucleotides, the CDR3 is TGTGCCAGCTCACCCTCGGGGGGGGTAACTGAAGCTTTCTTT. Protein product: CASSPSGGVTEAFF. The gene calls are TRBV18 and TRBJ1-1; maybe TRBD1 (5 bases). Per germline, CDR1 KGHSH and CDR2 LQKENI. The CDR3 runs to 14 residues. Trimming removed 3 bases from V and 5 bases from J, with 13 bases in between.